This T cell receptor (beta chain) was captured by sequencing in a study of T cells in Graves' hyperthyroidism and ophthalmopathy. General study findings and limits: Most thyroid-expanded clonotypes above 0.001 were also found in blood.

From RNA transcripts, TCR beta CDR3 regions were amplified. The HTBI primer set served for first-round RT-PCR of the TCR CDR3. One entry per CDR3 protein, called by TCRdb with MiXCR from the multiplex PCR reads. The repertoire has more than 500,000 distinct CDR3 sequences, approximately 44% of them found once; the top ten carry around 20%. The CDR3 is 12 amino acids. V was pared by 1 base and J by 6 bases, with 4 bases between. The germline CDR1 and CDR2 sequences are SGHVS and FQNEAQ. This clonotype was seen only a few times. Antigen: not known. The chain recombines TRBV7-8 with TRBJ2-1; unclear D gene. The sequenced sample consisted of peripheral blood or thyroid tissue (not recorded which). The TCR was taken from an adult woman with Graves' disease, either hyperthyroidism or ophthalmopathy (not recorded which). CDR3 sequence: CASSLGSNEQFF. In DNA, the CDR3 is TGTGCCAGCAGCTTAGGTAGCAATGAGCAGTTCTTC.